Detailed here is one T cell receptor (beta chain). The data derive from a study of blood T cell repertoires in COVID-19. In germline, CDR1 is SNHLY, CDR2 FYNNEI. Trimming shortened V by 2 bases and J by 4 bases, and 8 bases separated the two germline ends. The length of the CDR3 is 14 residues. This table comes from immunoSEQ multiplex PCR, and its TCRdb copy is limited to in-frame clones, with some not included. The data contain some 150,000 clones, around 86% of them singletons. The TCR originated in a man aged 50-60 years who had recovered from COVID-19. V and J are TRBV2 and TRBJ2-2; D is unresolved. The sequenced sample was peripheral blood. DNA for the CDR3: TGTGCCAGCAGTGAAAGGCACAGCACCGGGGAGCTGTTTTTT. Amino acid sequence: CASSERHSTGELFF.